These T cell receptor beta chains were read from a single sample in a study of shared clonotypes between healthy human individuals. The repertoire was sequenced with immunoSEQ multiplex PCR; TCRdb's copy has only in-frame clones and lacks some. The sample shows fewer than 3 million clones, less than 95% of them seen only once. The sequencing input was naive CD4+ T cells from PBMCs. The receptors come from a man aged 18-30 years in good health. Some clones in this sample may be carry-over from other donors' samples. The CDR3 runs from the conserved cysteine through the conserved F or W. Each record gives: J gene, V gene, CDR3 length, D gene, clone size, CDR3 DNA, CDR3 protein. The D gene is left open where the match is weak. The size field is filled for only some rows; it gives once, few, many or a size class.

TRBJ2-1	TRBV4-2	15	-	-	TGTGCCAGCAGCCAAGTTTCGTCAGAGAGCAATGAGCAGTTCTTC	CASSQVSSESNEQFF
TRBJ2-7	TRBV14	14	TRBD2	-	TGTGCCAGCAGCGCAAGGCTAGCGGGCAACGAGCAGTACTTC	CASSARLAGNEQYF
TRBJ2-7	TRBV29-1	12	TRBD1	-	TGCAGCGTTCGACAGCAGGGGGCGCATCAGTACTTC	CSVRQQGAHQYF
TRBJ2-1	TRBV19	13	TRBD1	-	TGTGCCAGTATGGGGACAGGGCAACGTGAGCAGTTCTTC	CASMGTGQREQFF
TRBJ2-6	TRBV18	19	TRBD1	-	TGTGCCAGCTCCCCCGCGGTAGGACAGGAACACTCTGGGGCCAACGTCCTGACTTTC	CASSPAVGQEHSGANVLTF
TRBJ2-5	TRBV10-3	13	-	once	TGTGCCATCAGTAACAGGGTGCAAGAGACCCAGTACTTC	CAISNRVQETQYF
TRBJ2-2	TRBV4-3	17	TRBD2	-	TGCGCCAGCAGCCAAGACGCGGCGGGAGGGGGGACCGGGGAGCTGTTTTTT	CASSQDAAGGGTGELFF
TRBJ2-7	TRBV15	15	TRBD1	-	TGTGCCACCAGCACCTTGGGGACAGGGTGGTACGAGCAGTACTTC	CATSTLGTGWYEQYF
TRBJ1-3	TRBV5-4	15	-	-	TGTGCCAGCAGCGTGGACAGTTTTTCTGGAAACACCATATATTTT	CASSVDSFSGNTIYF
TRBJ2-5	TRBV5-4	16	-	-	TGTGCCAGCAGCTTGAGGGGCTGGGGTGTTCAGGAGACCCAGTACTTC	CASSLRGWGVQETQYF
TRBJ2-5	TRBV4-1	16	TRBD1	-	TGCGCCAGCAGAAGTCCGGGACAGGGGCCACAAGAGACCCAGTACTTC	CASRSPGQGPQETQYF
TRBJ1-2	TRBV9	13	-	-	TGTGCCAGCAGCGTAGGGGAGCTCTATGGCTACACCTTC	CASSVGELYGYTF
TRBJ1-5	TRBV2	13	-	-	TGTGCCACCCAATTCGGAGGGGATCAGCCCCAGCATTTT	CATQFGGDQPQHF
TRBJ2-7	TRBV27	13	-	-	TGTGCCAGCAGTTTAATCAGCAGCTACGAGCAGTACTTC	CASSLISSYEQYF
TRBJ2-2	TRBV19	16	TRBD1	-	TGTGCCAGTACCCTTAGGACAGGGGGCAACACCGGGGAGCTGTTTTTT	CASTLRTGGNTGELFF
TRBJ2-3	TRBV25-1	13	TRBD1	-	TGTGCCAGCAGACAGGGGGCCTCAGATACGCAGTATTTT	CASRQGASDTQYF
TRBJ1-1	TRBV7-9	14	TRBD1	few	TGTGCCAGCAGCCACAGACAGGGGTACGCTGAAGCTTTCTTT	CASSHRQGYAEAFF
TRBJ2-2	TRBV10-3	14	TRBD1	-	TGTGCCATCACTCCGACAGGGACGACCGGGGAGCTGTTTTTT	CAITPTGTTGELFF
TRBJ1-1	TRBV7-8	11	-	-	TGTGCCAGCGGACCGGGACAAATTTGGTTCTTT	CASGPGQIWFF
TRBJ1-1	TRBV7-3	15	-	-	TGTGCCAGCAGCTTAAACGCAGGGACATACACTGAAGCTTTCTTT	CASSLNAGTYTEAFF
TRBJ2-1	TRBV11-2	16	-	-	TGTGCCAGCAGCTTAGTACGAAGCCAGGGATACAATGAGCAGTTCTTC	CASSLVRSQGYNEQFF
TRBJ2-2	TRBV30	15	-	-	TGTGCCTGGACCGGGGGATGGCGAAACACCGGGGAGCTGTTTTTT	CAWTGGWRNTGELFF
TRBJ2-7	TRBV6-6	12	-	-	TGTGCCAGCAGCCCCAGTCGTTACGAGCAGTACTTC	CASSPSRYEQYF
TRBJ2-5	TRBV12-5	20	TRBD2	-	TGTGCTAGTGGTTTGGGACTAGCGGGAGGGGTAGTAGGTTGTTTGGAGACCCAGTACTTC	CASGLGLAGGVVGCLETQYF
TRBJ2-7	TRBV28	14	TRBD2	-	TGTGCCAGCAGTCCCGGACTAGCGGGAAACGAGCAGTACTTC	CASSPGLAGNEQYF
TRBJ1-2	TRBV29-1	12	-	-	TGCAGCGTTGAGGAGGGGTCCTATGGCTACACCTTC	CSVEEGSYGYTF
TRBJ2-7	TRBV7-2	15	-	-	TGTGCCAGCAGCTTAGATGCGGGATACTCCTACGAGCAGTACTTC	CASSLDAGYSYEQYF
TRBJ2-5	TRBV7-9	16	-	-	TGTGCCAGCAGCTTATTGGGTCAGGCAATCGGGGAGACCCAGTACTTC	CASSLLGQAIGETQYF
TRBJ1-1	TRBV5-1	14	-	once	TGCGCCAGCAGCTTGGGTGGGCCTGGTGGGGAAGCTTTCTTT	CASSLGGPGGEAFF
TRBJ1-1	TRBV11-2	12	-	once	TGTGCCAGCAGCTTAGATACTACTGAAGCTTTCTTT	CASSLDTTEAFF
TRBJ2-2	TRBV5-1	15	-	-	TGCGCCAGCAGCTTACAGGGAACAGGCACCGGGGAGCTGTTTTTT	CASSLQGTGTGELFF
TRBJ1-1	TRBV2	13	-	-	TGTGCCAGCAGACTGGAGGGGGGCACTGAAGCTTTCTTT	CASRLEGGTEAFF
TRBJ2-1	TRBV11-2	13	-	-	TGTGCCAGCAGCTTGGGAAACTACAATGAGCAGTTCTTC	CASSLGNYNEQFF
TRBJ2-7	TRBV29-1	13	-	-	TGCAGCGTTCCTCCGGGACCCAACTACGAGCAGTACTTC	CSVPPGPNYEQYF
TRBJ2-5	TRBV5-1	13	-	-	TGCGCCAGCAGCTTTCTGGTCCAAGAGACCCAGTACTTC	CASSFLVQETQYF
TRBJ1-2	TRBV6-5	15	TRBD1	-	TGTGCCAGCAGCACCGGGACAGCGAAGAACTATGGCTACACCTTC	CASSTGTAKNYGYTF
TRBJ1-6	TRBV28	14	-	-	TGTGCCAGCAGTTCCGGACTGATTAATTCACCCCTCCACTTT	CASSSGLINSPLHF
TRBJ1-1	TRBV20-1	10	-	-	TGCAGTGCCTTCGCCCGGGAAGCTTTCTTT	CSAFAREAFF
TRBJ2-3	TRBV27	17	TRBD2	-	TGTGCCAGCAGTCCGAGGGGACTAGCGGATAGCACAGATACGCAGTATTTT	CASSPRGLADSTDTQYF
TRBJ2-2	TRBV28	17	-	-	TGTGCCAGCAGTTTTAGCGGAACCACCCAGAACACCGGGGAGCTGTTTTTT	CASSFSGTTQNTGELFF
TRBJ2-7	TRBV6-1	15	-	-	TGTGCCAGCAGTGAAGGTTTAGCGGATACCTACGAGCAGTACTTC	CASSEGLADTYEQYF
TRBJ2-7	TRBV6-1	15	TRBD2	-	TGTGCCAGCAGTGAAATTGGACTAGCGTTCTACGAGCAGTACTTC	CASSEIGLAFYEQYF
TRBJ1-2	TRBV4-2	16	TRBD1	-	TGTGCCAGCAGCCAAGGAGGGACAGAGACTAACTATGGCTACACCTTC	CASSQGGTETNYGYTF
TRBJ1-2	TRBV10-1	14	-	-	TGCGCCAGCAGTGATGATTGGCTTGAGTGTGGCTACACCTTC	CASSDDWLECGYTF